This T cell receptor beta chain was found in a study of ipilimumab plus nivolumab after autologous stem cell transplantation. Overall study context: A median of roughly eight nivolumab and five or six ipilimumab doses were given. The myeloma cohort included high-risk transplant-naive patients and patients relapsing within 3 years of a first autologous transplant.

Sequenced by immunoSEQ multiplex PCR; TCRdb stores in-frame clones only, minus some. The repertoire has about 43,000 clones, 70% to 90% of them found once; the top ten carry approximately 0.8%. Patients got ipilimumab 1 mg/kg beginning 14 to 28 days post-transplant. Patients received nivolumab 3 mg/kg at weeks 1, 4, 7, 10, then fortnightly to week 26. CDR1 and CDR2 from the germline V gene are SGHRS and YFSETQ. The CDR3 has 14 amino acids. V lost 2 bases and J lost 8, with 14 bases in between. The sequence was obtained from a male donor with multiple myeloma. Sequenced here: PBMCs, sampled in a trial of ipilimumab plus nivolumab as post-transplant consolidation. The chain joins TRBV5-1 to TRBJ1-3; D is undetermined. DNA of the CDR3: TGCGCCAGCAGCTTTATGACGGGCGGTGACACCATATATTTT. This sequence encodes CASSFMTGGDTIYF.